This passage covers 2 T cell receptor beta chains from one sample sequenced in a study of blood T cells in healthy people across ages. Next came a second PCR, run for about 7 to 12 cycles, which used a sample-barcoded 5' primer along with a J-beta primer mix. TCRdb reprocessed the 5' RACE reads via MiXCR and lists one record per CDR3 protein. Of about 1,500,000 distinct CDR3 sequences in the sample, roughly 27% were seen once. Sequenced input: blood. The receptor set was obtained from a young woman in good health.

Note on this clonotype: The junction does not match germline at one end; this may be a read error. This chain's CDR3 is CVSSPYGSPGYEQYF. CDR3 nucleotides: TGTGTCAGCAGCCCCTACGGATCCCCCGGCTACGAGCAGTACTTC. V usage is TRBV14 and J usage is TRBJ2-7; D gene unclear. The CDR3 consists of 15 residues. Germline V gene sequence: CDR1 SGHDN, CDR2 FVKESK.

This clonotype was detected ten times or more. The rearrangement links TRBV20-1 to TRBJ2-1; TRBD2 matches at 7 bases. V lost 5 bases and J lost 10; bases outside the gene matches: 17. In germline, CDR1 is DFQATT, CDR2 SNEGSKA (reference sequence). CDR3 size: 15 residues. The DNA for the CDR3 is TGCAGTGCTGGACCAACTATCGCGGGAGTGAGGGAGCAGTTCTTC. It codes for CSAGPTIAGVREQFF.